This T cell receptor (beta chain) was observed in a study of blood T cell repertoires in COVID-19. The overall study: Samples of COVID-19 (acute and convalescent) were obtained from the United States, Italy and Spain. The cDNA or gDNA used as material had been derived from T cells, B-cell-depleted T cells, or PBMCs.

As originally analysed: Reference gene primer amplification in the assay estimated nucleated cell counts. The data were produced by immunoSEQ multiplex PCR, yet TCRdb's version contains in-frame clones alone and is incomplete. Clone size and V and J calls were adopted from that table, with D and trimming inferred from the DNA. The sample holds roughly 330,000 clones, around nine tenths seen once. The V segment lost 4 bases and the J segment 7 bases; nucleotides outside the gene matches: 8. Germline V gene data show CDR1 as SGHTA and CDR2 as FQGTGA. This CDR3 region has 15 residues. V usage is TRBV7-3 and J usage is TRBJ2-2; 8 nucleotides line up with TRBD1. The receptor's source is a woman aged 50 to 60 with active or convalescent COVID-19. Sequencing was carried out using peripheral blood. The DNA for the CDR3 is TGTGCCAGCAGCTCCAGGACAGGGCCAGGCGGGGAGCTGTTTTTT. It encodes CASSSRTGPGGELFF.